This TCR beta chain was documented in a study of T-cell memory formation after mild COVID-19. This clonotype was detected only a few times. Its antigen is not identified. TCRdb fed the 5' RACE reads into MiXCR, producing one record per CDR3 protein. The sample carries over 350,000 distinct CDR3 sequences, 20% to 25% recorded once. Study-level results: CD4+ contracting clones were mainly CM and EM; CD8+ ones, EMRA.

This TCR was recovered from an adult woman who had mild COVID-19 (a few samples of this study predate the infection). Cell type and time point are not known. Sample: PBMCs or a T cell subset sorted from them (not recorded which).

Here the CDR3 DNA reads TGTGCCAGCAGTGACAGGGGAAATACGCAGTATTTT. Translation: CASSDRGNTQYF. J is TRBJ2-3 and V is TRBV6-2 or TRBV6-3; 8 nucleotides agree with TRBD1. V trimming: 5 bases; J trimming: 7 bases; junction bases outside the gene matches: 2. The CDR3 sequence is 12 residues long. In germline, CDR1 is MNHEY, CDR2 SVGEGT.